The 3 T cell receptor beta chains in this list originate from one sample, sequenced in a study of beta chain features in type 1 diabetes. General study points: TCRB CDR3s from Type 1 diabetes patients were moderately but significantly shorter in all four CD4+ subsets.

No antigen has been assigned to these receptors. Of the isolated RNA, all was reverse transcribed, and so the sequenced material was expressed TCRB transcripts. Produced via immunoSEQ multiplex PCR; TCRdb's table is partial and in-frame only. The sample has hundreds of thousands of clones, 10% to 15% seen once. The material sequenced was naive CD4+ T cells from blood. The source of these receptors is a man aged 18 to 30 with type 1 diabetes.

The table lists this clone with a few counts. The V gene is TRBV29-1, the J gene TRBJ2-5, with TRBD1 matching 7 bases. The germline CDR1 and CDR2 sequences are SQVTM and ANQGSEA. CDR3 length equals 13 residues. V shed 1 base, J shed 1 base, and the junction held 0 bases outside the gene matches. As DNA, the CDR3 is TGCAGCGTTGAAGGGACAGGCCAAGAGACCCAGTACTTC. Its translation is CSVEGTGQETQYF.

The table lists this clone with a few counts. The chain employs TRBV6-4 and TRBJ2-1; TRBD1 is a possible D gene (5 bases). The CDR3 contains 15 residues. Germline-derived CDR1 and CDR2 are MRHNA and SNTAGT. V shed 2 bases and J shed 3 bases, with 11 bases lying between them. The CDR3 sequence is CASSDVQGFYNEQFF. CDR3 nucleotides: TGTGCCAGCAGTGACGTCCAGGGATTCTACAATGAGCAGTTCTTC.

The J gene is TRBJ2-3, the V gene TRBV13, with D possibly being TRBD1 (6 bases). There are 17 residues in the CDR3. Trimming removed 4 bases from V and 4 bases from J, with 21 bases in between. Germline loops: CDR1 PRHDT, CDR2 FYEKMQ (reference sequence). CDR3: CASSSPQGRSGPDTQYF. The CDR3 nucleotides read TGTGCCAGCAGCTCTCCGCAGGGGAGATCAGGGCCAGATACGCAGTATTTT.